Below are 21 T cell receptor beta chains sequenced from a single sample in a study of cytomegalovirus exposure and HLA in healthy donors. Profiling relied on immunoSEQ multiplex PCR, and the TCRdb table lists in-frame clones only, not all of them. The sample records approximately 200,000 clones, 70% to 85% being singletons. Sequencing used PBMCs. The receptors were gathered from a woman under 40 in good health and CMV-seropositive.

V is TRBV4-1 and J is TRBJ2-7; 16 bases align to TRBD2. Trimming at V came to 4 bases and at J to 4 bases, leaving 7 bases not matched to a gene. Germline assignment: CDR1 MGHRA and CDR2 YSYEKL. The CDR3 has 17 residues. CDR3 bases: TGCGCCAGCAGCCCGGGACTAGCGGGAGGGCCAAGGTACGAGCAGTACTTC. Amino acid sequence: CASSPGLAGGPRYEQYF.

The gene calls are TRBV2 and TRBJ1-2, with 8 bases lining up with TRBD1. The CDR3 runs 13 residues. The germline V gene encodes CDR1 SNHLY and CDR2 FYNNEI. J gave up 8 bases and V 6 bases, and 8 bases lay outside the gene matches. The CDR3 sequence: CASSDRGGIGYTF. CDR3 in DNA: TGTGCCAGCAGCGACAGGGGAGGGATCGGCTACACCTTC.

CDR3 protein: CASSLTGGWTEAFF. CDR3 nucleotide sequence: TGTGCCAGCAGTTTGACGGGGGGGTGGACTGAAGCTTTCTTT. The rearrangement links TRBV27 to TRBJ1-1, with TRBD1 as a possible D gene (5 bases). Germline loops: CDR1 MNHEY, CDR2 SMNVEV (reference sequence). The CDR3 is 14 residues long. Deletions cut 3 bases from V and 5 bases from J, with 13 bases between.

The rearrangement joins TRBV7-2 to TRBJ1-1, with no clear D. V lost 1 base to trimming and J lost 6 bases, with 3 bases between them. Germline loops: CDR1 SGHTA, CDR2 FQGNSA. There are 11 residues in the CDR3. The chain's CDR3 is CASSLVSEAFF. The CDR3 DNA is TGTGCCAGCAGCTTAGTCTCTGAAGCTTTCTTT.

The chain joins TRBV28 to TRBJ1-5; D is unclear. Between the trimmed V and J ends, which lost 7 bases and 2 bases, there was a span of 9 bases. This CDR3 spans 13 amino acids. Germline CDR1 is MDHEN and CDR2 is SYDVKM. The CDR3 sequence: CASTIYRNQPQHF. The CDR3 DNA follows: TGTGCCAGCACCATCTACCGCAATCAGCCCCAGCATTTT.

V gene TRBV28 combines with J gene TRBJ1-2; 9 bases map to TRBD1. J was trimmed by 4 bases and V by 6 bases; bases with no gene match: 9. The CDR3 is 15 residues long. Germline CDR1 and CDR2: MDHEN and SYDVKM. CDR3 bases: TGTGCCAGCAGACAGGACAGGGGAAGGCTCTATGGCTACACCTTC. Its protein product is CASRQDRGRLYGYTF.

The genes are TRBV28 and TRBJ1-1; unclear D gene. With 7 bases removed from V and 5 bases from J, the gap between germline ends came to 5 bases. CDR3 size: 10 residues. Germline V gene sequence: CDR1 MDHEN, CDR2 SYDVKM. The CDR3 nucleotides are TGTGCCAGCATAGCGACTGAAGCTTTCTTT. This gives the protein CASIATEAFF.

The J gene is TRBJ2-7, the V gene TRBV5-4, with TRBD2 matching over 7 bases. Looked up from germline, CDR1 is SGHNT and CDR2 is YYREEE (reference sequence). The V gene end was trimmed by 5 bases and the J gene end by 4 bases; junction bases not matched to a gene: 15. The CDR3 totals 16 residues. CDR3 residues: CASRREEAGLAYEQYF. For the CDR3, the DNA is TGTGCCAGCAGGAGGGAGGAAGCGGGGTTGGCTTACGAGCAGTACTTC.

The CDR3 DNA is TGCAGCGTTGTGGCAAGCGGGAGCGGGTTGGCCGGGGAGCTGTTTTTT. Its translation: CSVVASGSGLAGELFF. The chain uses TRBV29-1 and TRBJ2-2, with TRBD2 matching 8 bases. The V and J ends lost 4 bases and 6 bases, in that order; junction bases with no gene match: 13. This CDR3 region has 16 residues. Per germline, CDR1 SQVTM and CDR2 ANQGSEA.

This clone was seen repeatedly, ten times or more. The V call is TRBV10-1, the J call TRBJ2-2, with TRBD2 as a possible D gene (5 bases). The CDR3 is 16 amino acids. V dropped 3 bases and J dropped 5 bases, with 16 bases sitting between them. Germline CDR1 is WNHNN and CDR2 is SYGVQD (reference sequence). CDR3 in DNA: TGCGCCAGCAGTGAACACGGTCTAGCCGTGACCGGGGAGCTGTTTTTT. Translating it yields CASSEHGLAVTGELFF.

J is TRBJ2-2 and V is TRBV6-1, with 7 bases that match TRBD2. J lost 6 bases, V lost 3 bases, and 7 bases had no gene match. This CDR3 comprises 15 residues. The germline V gene encodes CDR1 MNHNS and CDR2 SASEGT. The CDR3 region has the DNA TGTGCCAGCAGTGATGTGGCGGGAGCCCCCGGGGAGCTGTTTTTT. Protein product: CASSDVAGAPGELFF.

The chain combines TRBV6-5 with TRBJ1-2, with 7 positions matching TRBD1. Losses at the gene ends were 6 bases for V and 0 bases for J; bases not matched to a gene: 7. The germline V gene encodes CDR1 MNHEY and CDR2 SVGAGI. The length of the CDR3 is 15 residues. CDR3 region: CASRGDRSANYGYTF. CDR3 nucleotide sequence: TGTGCCAGCAGAGGGGACAGATCAGCTAACTATGGCTACACCTTC.

The V gene is TRBV2, the J gene TRBJ1-5, with 8 bases that match TRBD1. Germline V gene sequence: CDR1 SNHLY, CDR2 FYNNEI. The V segment lost 6 bases and the J segment 1 base; nucleotides outside the gene matches: 8. The CDR3 covers 16 residues. CDR3 in amino acids: CASSATGVRSNQPQHF. CDR3 DNA sequence: TGTGCCAGCAGCGCGACAGGGGTGCGAAGCAATCAGCCCCAGCATTTT.

This clone appeared many times. This chain connects TRBV28 to TRBJ2-1; 8 bases agree with TRBD1. In germline, CDR1 is MDHEN, CDR2 SYDVKM. The CDR3 contains 14 residues. V shed 5 bases, J shed 8 bases, and the junction held 8 bases outside the gene matches. The CDR3 loop reads CASSPTTGGDEQFF. As DNA, the CDR3 is TGTGCCAGCAGTCCAACAACAGGGGGTGATGAGCAGTTCTTC.

In DNA form, the CDR3 reads TGTGCCAGCTCACCCCGGTACGGGGAATCAGCTCAACGGAAAGAGACCCAGTACTTC. Its protein product is CASSPRYGESAQRKETQYF. This sequence joins TRBV18 and TRBJ2-5, with D possibly being TRBD2 (5 bases). The V end lost 3 bases, the J end lost 3 bases, and 26 bases lay between the germline ends. CDR1 KGHSH and CDR2 LQKENI come from the germline V gene. The length of the CDR3 is 19 residues. Using reference TRBV18 and TRBJ2-5 for the parts outside the CDR3, the full variable domain is NAGVMQNPRHLVRRRGQEARLRCSPMKGHSHVYWYRQLPEEGLKFMVYLQKENIIDESGMPKERFSAEFPKEGPSILRIQQVVRGDSAAYFCASSPRYGESAQRKETQYFGPGTRLLVL.

In this sample, this clone turned up once. This chain joins TRBV5-1 and TRBJ1-5, with TRBD1 as a possible D gene (6 bases). V was pared by 0 bases and J by 10 bases, with 11 bases between. Germline CDR1 is SGHRS and CDR2 is YFSETQ. The CDR3 runs 13 residues. Here the CDR3 reads CASSLGNREPQHF. The DNA for the CDR3 is TGCGCCAGCAGCTTGGGGAACAGGGAACCCCAGCATTTT.

The chain couples TRBV13 to TRBJ2-7, with 9 bases lining up with TRBD1. CDR1 and CDR2 from the germline V gene are PRHDT and FYEKMQ (reference sequence). V lost 1 base, J lost 10 bases, and 8 bases stayed unmatched. The CDR3 runs 14 residues. CDR3 amino acids: CASSLDPNRGHQYF. The CDR3 nucleotides are TGTGCCAGCAGCTTAGACCCTAACAGGGGGCATCAGTACTTC.

This clone is a singleton in its sample. J is TRBJ2-5 and V is TRBV7-9; D might be TRBD2 (6 bases). Deletions cut 6 bases from V and 1 base from J, with 15 bases between. Germline values: CDR1 SEHNR, CDR2 FQNEAQ (reference sequence). This CDR3 comprises 15 residues. The CDR3 sequence: CASRPGGRVQETQYF. CDR3 DNA: TGTGCCAGCAGGCCAGGAGGGAGAGTCCAAGAGACCCAGTACTTC.

This clone has only one observation. This chain connects TRBV27 to TRBJ2-1; TRBD2 agrees at 7 bases. Germline-derived CDR1 and CDR2 are MNHEY and SMNVEV (reference sequence). The length of the CDR3 is 17 residues. With 2 bases clipped from V and 1 base from J, the junction kept 8 bases outside the gene matches. CDR3 loop: CASSLRTTGGSYNEQFF. CDR3 DNA: TGTGCCAGCAGTTTAAGGACAACGGGGGGATCCTACAATGAGCAGTTCTTC.

CDR3 sequence (DNA): TGTGCCAGCTCACGAGAGCAGGCAAATCAGCCCCAGCATTTT. Residues: CASSREQANQPQHF. The gene calls are TRBV18 and TRBJ1-5; no definite D call. The CDR3 sequence is 14 residues long. V was shortened by 4 bases and J by 4 bases, with 11 bases between the two germline ends. Germline CDR1 and CDR2: KGHSH and LQKENI. Using reference TRBV18 and TRBJ1-5 for the parts outside the CDR3, the full variable domain is NAGVMQNPRHLVRRRGQEARLRCSPMKGHSHVYWYRQLPEEGLKFMVYLQKENIIDESGMPKERFSAEFPKEGPSILRIQQVVRGDSAAYFCASSREQANQPQHFGDGTRLSIL.

This clone has only a few counts. V is TRBV5-1 and J is TRBJ2-1; 9 nucleotides line up with TRBD2. The CDR3 has 15 residues. Germline CDR1 is SGHRS and CDR2 is YFSETQ. V trimming: 1 base; J trimming: 8 bases; junction bases outside the gene matches: 7. This chain's CDR3 is CASSLNGGRVDEQFF. CDR3 coding DNA: TGCGCCAGCAGCTTGAACGGCGGGAGGGTTGATGAGCAGTTCTTC.